This T cell receptor beta chain appears in the sequencing data of a study of T cells in Graves' hyperthyroidism and ophthalmopathy (dated by TCRdb to about 2019). Study-level background: Peripheral blood samples were taken at initial diagnosis, before any treatment was given. The paper reports TCR Vbeta CDR3 sequencing of about 140 peripheral blood samples: around 45 ophthalmopathy, roughly 74 hyperthyroidism and approximately 17 progressor patients. A discovery cohort of around 100 patients, 43 with Graves' ophthalmopathy and over 55 with stable Graves' hyperthyroidism, was used to find distinguishing TCR V-J signatures. An independent validation cohort of 18 to 20 hyperthyroidism patients and about 15 patients who later progressed to ophthalmopathy tested prospective prediction of ophthalmopathy. After blood sampling, hyperthyroidism patients were treated with methimazole at a starting dose of 30 mg daily, and ophthalmopathy patients were treated with high-dose intravenous methylprednisolone. Thyroid tissue and blood T-cell repertoires from six Graves' hyperthyroidism patients were also compared in the study. The roughly 91 discovery patients were randomly divided into training and test sets at a 7:3 ratio.

The TCR beta CDR3 regions were amplified from RNA transcripts. The TCR CDR3 was subjected to a first round of RT-PCR using the HTBI primer set and the Qiagen OneStep RT-PCR kit. Libraries were constructed in a second round of multiplex PCR, after which size selection and purification were carried out. Libraries were sequenced paired-end with 100 bp reads on an Illumina HiSeq2000. The authors' analysis ran thus. SOAPnuke was used to process the raw data, removing reads that contained adapters or uncalled bases, had a mean Phred below 15, or lacked an exact match to the constant primer or identifier. High-quality paired reads were merged using COPE v1.2.5, and each unique nucleotide sequence was defined as a clonotype. Clonotypes were aligned to IMGT TRBV, TRBD and TRBJ reference segments using MiTCR v1.1. Only V-J combinations with frequency above 0.0001, covering 99% to 99.2% of repertoires, were analysed. The TCS score was defined as the ratio of F50 (clonal expansion) to E x V (chaos), calculated using BLOSUM62-based TCRdist between CDR3 peptides within each V-J. Welch's t-statistics and random forest reduced roughly 500 V-J features to under 15, which were used in a naive Bayes classifier (R e1071). The public reads were reanalyzed by TCRdb: fastp trimming at Q25, MiXCR alignment, in-frame beta chains only. Each record represents a unique CDR3 protein, reported with the most common genes and DNA among its rows. TCRdb's processing, not the study's, gives the V and J calls here. In this sample the table shows 340,000 or so distinct CDR3 sequences, roughly a fifth of which occur a single time. Clones ranked in the top ten supply 50% of the sample.

General conclusions and limits of the study: Blood samples also contained most of the expanded thyroid clonotypes (frequency above 0.001), which suggests that blood repertoires may reflect thyroid immune responses. Sample size was not statistically predetermined, and investigators were not blinded to group allocation. In validation, the model predicted progression to ophthalmopathy with about 71% sensitivity and around 72% specificity, a median of 6.5 months before onset. A model built on a 13 V-J signature distinguished ophthalmopathy from stable hyperthyroidism, reaching around 87% sensitivity and about 81% specificity in cross-validation and 80%/75% in testing.

The sample holds many counts of this clonotype. The specificity of this receptor is unknown. The input lacks base qualities; no much larger clone sits a single base away. For this chain, trimming is 8 bases at the V end and 5 bases at the J end, and the number of junction bases without a gene match is 9. Taken from cysteine to phenylalanine, the CDR3 has 15 residues. Just CDR3 DNA is preserved here, 45 bases in frame from base 1. Taken from the germline V gene, the CDR1 and CDR2 loops are SGHVS and FQNEAQ. A patient counted as having stable Graves' hyperthyroidism if no progression to ophthalmopathy occurred over 18 months of follow-up. Hyperthyroidism patients were newly diagnosed, had a disease duration of under 2 months, and were aged 18 to 65 years. Any patient with an uncontrolled infection, another autoimmune disease, pregnancy or lactation was excluded. Diagnoses were based on clinical symptoms, serum thyroxine and TRAb, thyroid ultrasound and orbital computed tomography. PBMCs were isolated from 7.5 to 10 ml of fresh peripheral blood by Ficoll-Paque density gradient centrifugation. Total RNA was extracted using Trizol reagent, and RNA quality was assessed on an Agilent 2100 Bioanalyzer.

This receptor chain uses TRBV7-8 and TRBJ2-1, with 10 bases matching TRBD2. The sample consisted of blood. The clonotype originates from a woman in her 50s with Graves' hyperthyroidism. The CDR3 loop reads CASETAGGPNNEQFF. The DNA sequence is TGTGCCAGCGAAACAGCGGGAGGGCCTAACAATGAGCAGTTCTTC.